This T cell receptor (beta chain) was sequenced in a study of T-cell memory formation after mild COVID-19. Between the trimmed V and J ends, which lost 1 base and 4 bases, there was a span of 13 bases. Germline CDR1 KGHSH, CDR2 LQKENI. This CDR3 comprises 16 residues. Via MiXCR, TCRdb re-called the 5' RACE reads, giving one row per CDR3 protein. In the table there are around 150,000 distinct CDR3 sequences, around 13% of which are singletons. This clonotype was counted a few times. Input material: PBMCs or a T cell subset sorted from them (not recorded which). This TCR derives from an adult woman who had mild COVID-19 (a few samples of this study predate the infection). Cell type and time point are not known. The chain couples TRBV18 to TRBJ2-2; no reliable D call. The CDR3 protein is CASSPRGGGGTGELFF. The DNA of the CDR3 is TGTGCCAGCTCACCACGAGGCGGCGGTGGCACCGGGGAGCTGTTTTTT.